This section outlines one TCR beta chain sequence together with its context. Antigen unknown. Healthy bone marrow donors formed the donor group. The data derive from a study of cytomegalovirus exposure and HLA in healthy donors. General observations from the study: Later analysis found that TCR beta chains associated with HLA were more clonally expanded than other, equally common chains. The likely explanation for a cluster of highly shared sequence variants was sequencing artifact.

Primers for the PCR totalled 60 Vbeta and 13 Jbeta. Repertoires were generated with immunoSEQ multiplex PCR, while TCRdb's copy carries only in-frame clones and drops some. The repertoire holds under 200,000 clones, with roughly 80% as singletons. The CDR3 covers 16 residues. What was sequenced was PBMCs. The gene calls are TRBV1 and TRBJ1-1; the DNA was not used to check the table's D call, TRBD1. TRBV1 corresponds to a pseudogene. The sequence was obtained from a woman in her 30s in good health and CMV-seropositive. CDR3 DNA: TGCACCAACCAGAATAGTCAACAGGGGATGAAGACTGAAGCTTTCTTT. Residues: CTNQNSQQGMKTEAFF.